This entry is about one T cell receptor (beta chain). CDR1 is SGHTS and CDR2 is YDEGEE in the germline V gene. The CDR3 is 14 residues long. This sample stems from a study of T cells expressing NK-cell markers. Study context: Cells sorted as CD3+CD56+NKG2C+, CD3+CD56+NKG2C- and CD3+CD56-NKG2C+ T cells supplied the TCR beta repertoires.

Each CDR3 protein gets one entry in TCRdb, which reprocessed the 5' RACE reads and gives no DNA. Its table records around 260,000 distinct CDR3 sequences. This TCR was recovered from a woman aged 18-70 years in good health. The sequencing input was blood T cells: a sorted CD56 or NKG2C T cell subset, CD4+ or CD8+ T cells, or bulk PBMC T cells (not recorded which). The chain recombines TRBV5-8 with TRBJ2-1; TCRdb proposes TRBD1, but this gene call is untestable without DNA. CDR3 region: CASSLSRVRHEQFF.